Here is one T cell receptor beta chain with its context. Its antigen is as yet unknown. J lost 3 bases, V lost 4 bases, and 4 bases had no gene match. The germline V gene has CDR1 SGHRS and CDR2 YFSETQ. This CDR3 contains 15 residues. Here immunoSEQ multiplex PCR was the method, and the copy in TCRdb shows in-frame clones only, minus some. Seen here are around 24,000 clones, approximately 89% observed once, and the top ten hold approximately 10%. Time point meaning: baseline, week 1 (first vaccination visit). Treatment reported: pre-vaccination baseline after standard-of-care therapy. Those who donated had recent WHO grade 3 or 4 IDH1-mutant, ATRX-lost astrocytomas. This sample is drawn from a study of a mutant IDH1 vaccine in newly diagnosed glioma. Across the study: Former treatment meant radiotherapy, temozolomide, or both; the majority had gotten both. Study conclusions and caveats: Changes in the top peripheral T cell clonotypes seemingly had no bearing on pseudoprogression.

The TCR originated in a man younger than 45 with glioma. The V gene is TRBV5-1, the J gene TRBJ1-4; 9 nucleotides match TRBD1. Sequencing used PBMCs, obtained from a glioma patient treated with radiotherapy, temozolomide or both. DNA of the CDR3: TGCGCCAGCAGCGCGGACAGGGGTGCTAATGAAAAACTGTTTTTT. It specifies CASSADRGANEKLFF. The full variable domain, its missing parts supplied by reference TRBV5-1 and TRBJ1-4, is KAGVTQTPRYLIKTRGQQVTLSCSPISGHRSVSWYQQTPGQGLQFLFEYFSETQRNKGNFPGRFSGRQFSNSRSEMNVSTLELGDSALYLCASSADRGANEKLFFGSGTQLSVL.